The 29 T cell receptor beta chains below were found in one sample sequenced in a study of shared clonotypes between healthy human individuals (TCRdb year 2020). The receptor library was made with the immunoSEQ multiplex PCR assay. This is the immuneACCESS table as TCRdb keeps it, with only in-frame sequences that have V and J called. A part of the clones is gone; compared with another copy, unresolved V genes explain less than half, and the rest is unexplained. The sample includes some 1.4 million clones, with around 97% observed a single time. The ten largest make up about 1% of the sample. Sequences were obtained from naive CD4+ T cells sorted from blood. The cell subset or site label, read with the paper, signifies: CD45RA+ positively selected. The receptors come from a young man in good health.

The chain couples TRBV5-6 to TRBJ1-2; D gene uncertain. The germline V gene has CDR1 SGHDT and CDR2 YYEEEE. Trimming took off 4 bases at V and 2 bases at J, with 12 bases between the two ends. The CDR3 is 14 amino acids. The CDR3 sequence is CASSPTVANYGYTF. CDR3 nucleotides: TGTGCCAGCAGCCCCACGGTAGCCAACTATGGCTACACCTTC.

The rearrangement links TRBV5-4 to TRBJ1-4, with D maybe TRBD1 (6 bases). Germline V lookup: CDR1 SGHNT, CDR2 YYREEE (reference sequence). Trimming took 0 bases from V and 7 from J, leaving 16 bases between them. The CDR3 is 16 residues long. CDR3 nucleotides: TGTGCCAGCAGCTTGGCCTCATGGGGGGCGACTGAAAAACTGTTTTTT. This gives the protein CASSLASWGATEKLFF.

This chain connects TRBV5-4 to TRBJ1-3; 9 bases fit TRBD1. With 4 bases clipped from V and 4 bases from J, the junction kept 3 bases outside the gene matches. This CDR3 spans 14 amino acids. The germline V gene has CDR1 SGHNT and CDR2 YYREEE (reference sequence). The CDR3, as DNA: TGTGCCAGCAGCGTAGGACAGGGGGGAAACACCATATATTTT. Protein: CASSVGQGGNTIYF.

This chain links TRBV11-2 with TRBJ2-7; D gene uncertain. CDR3 length: 14 residues. V lost 5 bases, J lost 0 bases, and 11 bases lay in between. Germline-derived CDR1 and CDR2 are SGHAT and FQNNGV. Here the CDR3 reads CASSPRPFSYEQYF. The CDR3 region has the DNA TGTGCCAGCAGCCCCAGACCTTTCTCCTACGAGCAGTACTTC.

This clone was seen more than once but under ten times. The chain employs TRBV28 and TRBJ1-2; tentative D call: TRBD1 (6 bases). CDR1 MDHEN and CDR2 SYDVKM come from the germline V gene. Trimming pared 7 bases from V and 0 bases from J, leaving 9 bases between. The CDR3 spans 13 residues. The CDR3 region has the DNA TGTGCCAGCATTGACAGGACTAACTATGGCTACACCTTC. As protein: CASIDRTNYGYTF.

The chain employs TRBV9 and TRBJ2-5; unclear D gene. CDR1 is SGDLS and CDR2 is YYNGEE in the germline V gene. The CDR3 length is 13 residues. Trimming cost V 0 bases and J 4 bases, with 7 bases left between them. The DNA of the CDR3 is TGTGCCAGCAGCGTAGACTGGGTAGAGACCCAGTACTTC. Protein sequence: CASSVDWVETQYF.

The gene calls are TRBV4-3 and TRBJ2-3, with 13 nucleotides matching TRBD2. The CDR3 is made up of 19 amino acids. Per the germline V gene, CDR1 is LGHNA and CDR2 is YSLEER. The V gene end was trimmed by 2 bases and the J gene end by 2 bases; junction bases not matched to a gene: 10. CDR3 DNA sequence: TGCGCCAGCAGCCAATATCCTCCGGGACTAGCGGGACTCACAGATACGCAGTATTTT. This sequence encodes CASSQYPPGLAGLTDTQYF.

The J gene is TRBJ1-2, the V gene TRBV30, with unresolved D. Germline CDR1 GTSNPN, CDR2 SVGIG (reference sequence). The CDR3 is made up of 15 amino acids. Trimming pared 4 bases from V and 4 bases from J, leaving 19 bases between. The CDR3 coding sequence is TGTGCCTGGACCCTCCCCCCTGAGCACTTCTATGGCTACACCTTC. Residues: CAWTLPPEHFYGYTF.

The CDR3, as DNA: TGTGCCTGGAGAGGACCGGAGGACATGGACCCCCAAGATGCAGCGAACACTGAAGCTTTCTTT. It encodes CAWRGPEDMDPQDAANTEAFF. This chain links TRBV30 with TRBJ1-1; tentatively, D is TRBD1 (5 bases). The CDR3 contains 21 residues. CDR1 is GTSNPN and CDR2 is SVGIG in the germline V gene (reference sequence). Between the trimmed V and J ends, which lost 3 bases and 1 base, there was a span of 33 bases. The entire variable domain, with the rest obtained from reference TRBV30 and TRBJ1-1, is as follows: SQTIHQWPATLVQPVGSPLSLECTVEGTSNPNLYWYRQAAGRGLQLLFYSVGIGQISSEVPQNLSASRPQDRQFILSSKKLLLSDSGFYLCAWRGPEDMDPQDAANTEAFFGQGTRLTVV.

V gene TRBV5-4 combines with J gene TRBJ2-7; TRBD2 agrees at 7 bases. The CDR3 loop spans 16 amino acids. Losses at the gene ends were 0 bases for V and 2 bases for J; bases not matched to a gene: 8. Germline CDR1 SGHNT, CDR2 YYREEE (reference sequence). The CDR3 DNA sequence: TGTGCCAGCAGCTTGGCCATAGGGACTATCCCCTACGAGCAGTACTTC. The encoded protein is CASSLAIGTIPYEQYF.

The rearrangement joins TRBV29-1 to TRBJ2-1; TRBD2 matches 8 bases. Germline V gives CDR1 SQVTM, CDR2 ANQGSEA. The CDR3 is 21 residues long. The trim removed 6 bases at V and 0 bases at J, leaving 25 bases unmatched. The CDR3 DNA reads TGCAGCGTCACATCTAGAACGGGGACTAGTGGAGGAGAACTCTCCTACAATGAGCAGTTCTTC. This encodes CSVTSRTGTSGGELSYNEQFF.

This rearrangement joins TRBV5-6 to TRBJ2-5, with D hard to call. The germline V gene has CDR1 SGHDT and CDR2 YYEEEE. This CDR3 region has 13 residues. Trimming stripped 2 bases from V and 2 bases from J, with 7 bases between. Here the CDR3 reads CASSLGVQETQYF. The CDR3 DNA is TGTGCCAGCAGCTTAGGCGTTCAAGAGACCCAGTACTTC.

J is TRBJ2-1 and V is TRBV20-1; no firm D call. Trimming cost V 4 bases and J 16 bases, with 17 bases left between them. The CDR3 length is 11 residues. Germline loops: CDR1 DFQATT, CDR2 SNEGSKA (reference sequence). The CDR3 protein is CSAIVLASLFF. The CDR3 region has the DNA TGCAGTGCTATTGTCTTGGCTTCCCTTTTCTTC.

The J gene is TRBJ2-1, the V gene TRBV27; 10 nucleotides agree with TRBD1. The J segment lost 2 bases and the V segment lost 4 bases, leaving 5 bases of the junction unmatched. CDR3 length equals 16 residues. The germline V gene has CDR1 MNHEY and CDR2 SMNVEV (reference sequence). CDR3 nucleotides: TGTGCCAGCAGTTCGTGGACAGGGGGGACCTACAATGAGCAGTTCTTC. Its translation is CASSSWTGGTYNEQFF.

The rearrangement links TRBV7-6 to TRBJ2-2; 9 bases are shared with TRBD1. This CDR3 is built from 16 residues. J lost 2 bases, V lost 5 bases, and 6 bases had no gene match. CDR1 and CDR2 from the germline V gene are SGHVS and FNYEAQ. The CDR3 region is CASSHIQGANTGELFF. Here the CDR3 DNA reads TGTGCCAGCAGCCATATACAGGGGGCAAACACCGGGGAGCTGTTTTTT.

The V and J genes are TRBV2 and TRBJ2-7, with 7 bases aligning to TRBD1. This CDR3 is built from 14 residues. Germline CDR1 SNHLY, CDR2 FYNNEI. J was trimmed by 1 base and V by 7 bases; bases with no gene match: 7. The CDR3 nucleotides are TGTGCCAGCACAGGGACAGTCACTTCCTACGAGCAGTACTTC. Residues: CASTGTVTSYEQYF. The full variable domain, rest sourced from reference TRBV2 and TRBJ2-7, is EPEVTQTPSHQVTQMGQEVILRCVPISNHLYFYWYRQILGQKVEFLVSFYNNEISEKSEIFDDQFSVERPDGSNFTLKIRSTKLEDSAMYFCASTGTVTSYEQYFGPGTRLTVT.

The chain has TRBV11-2 and TRBJ2-7, with no clear D. Trimming pared 2 bases from V and 3 bases from J, leaving 5 bases between. Germline CDR1 SGHAT, CDR2 FQNNGV. The CDR3 consists of 12 residues. The CDR3 sequence is CASSLPGYEQYF. CDR3 nucleotide sequence: TGTGCCAGCAGCTTACCGGGCTACGAGCAGTACTTC.

Here the CDR3 DNA reads TGTGCCAGCAGTTCCCGGACACAGCCCTACGAGCAGTACTTC. It specifies CASSSRTQPYEQYF. The chain has TRBV28 and TRBJ2-7; D might be TRBD1 (5 bases). Germline V lookup: CDR1 MDHEN, CDR2 SYDVKM. This CDR3 spans 14 amino acids. Between the trimmed V and J ends, which lost 4 bases and 2 bases, there was a span of 12 bases.

V is TRBV7-2 and J is TRBJ1-5; a weak D match, TRBD1 (5 bases). CDR1 and CDR2 (germline): SGHTA, FQGNSA. This CDR3 has 14 residues. The V end lost 5 bases, the J end lost 6 bases, and 14 bases lay between the germline ends. CDR3 region: CASSPRSGTQPQHF. CDR3 in DNA: TGTGCCAGCAGCCCAAGGTCGGGGACTCAGCCCCAGCATTTT.

J is TRBJ2-1 and V is TRBV19; D gene unclear. V shed 6 bases and J shed 14 bases, with 17 bases lying between them. This CDR3 region has 12 residues. The germline V gene has CDR1 LNHDA and CDR2 SQIVND (reference sequence). The CDR3 here is CASRPPLGIEFF. The CDR3 DNA sequence: TGTGCCAGTAGACCACCCCTAGGTATCGAGTTCTTC.

The chain recombines TRBV6-1 with TRBJ2-5; D is perhaps TRBD2 (6 bases). Germline values: CDR1 MNHNS, CDR2 SASEGT. The ends were cut back, 6 bases at V and 2 bases at J, with 16 bases in the middle. CDR3 size: 15 residues. The CDR3 DNA reads as TGTGCCAGCAGCGGCGGACTACCCGAACAAGAGACCCAGTACTTC. This translates into CASSGGLPEQETQYF.

This rearrangement joins TRBV11-2 to TRBJ2-3; no firm D call. Germline V lookup: CDR1 SGHAT, CDR2 FQNNGV. V lost 3 bases and J 0 bases, leaving 16 bases between the germline ends. This CDR3 has 17 residues. CDR3 in amino acids: CASSFSIRVTSTDTQYF. The CDR3 DNA sequence: TGTGCCAGCAGCTTTTCGATCCGGGTAACTAGCACAGATACGCAGTATTTT.

The chain combines TRBV6-1 with TRBJ2-5; 7 nucleotides line up with TRBD2. The CDR3 is 15 amino acids. Germline CDR1 reads MNHNS; CDR2 reads SASEGT. V was clipped by 5 bases and J by 5 bases; unmatched bases: 11. The CDR3, as DNA: TGTGCCAGCAGTCGGAGGGAGGGCCCGGATGAGACCCAGTACTTC. As protein: CASSRREGPDETQYF.

This clone was seen a few times. V gene TRBV19 combines with J gene TRBJ1-5, with D possibly TRBD1 on 6 matching bases. The CDR3 is made up of 14 amino acids. Germline CDR1 LNHDA, CDR2 SQIVND (reference sequence). Trimming shortened V by 4 bases and J by 4 bases, and 11 bases separated the two germline ends. The CDR3 DNA is TGTGCCAGTAGTACAGCTACAGGGAATCAGCCCCAGCATTTT. Protein: CASSTATGNQPQHF.

Note on this clone: Within the sample, other DNA sequences also encode this same CDR3. This rearrangement joins TRBV9 to TRBJ2-5, with no clear D. Per germline, CDR1 SGDLS and CDR2 YYNGEE. Trimming cost V 0 bases and J 5 bases, with 8 bases left between them. The CDR3 totals 13 residues. The CDR3 sequence: CASSVAPRETQYF. CDR3 coding DNA: TGTGCCAGCAGCGTAGCCCCGAGGGAGACCCAGTACTTC. Complete variable domain (other parts from reference TRBV9 and TRBJ2-5): DSGVTQTPKHLITATGQRVTLRCSPRSGDLSVYWYQQSLDQGLQFLIQYYNGEERAKGNILERFSAQQFPDLHSELNLSSLELGDSALYFCASSVAPRETQYFGPGTRLLVL.

The genes are TRBV5-4 and TRBJ2-1; 14 nucleotides match TRBD2. There are 16 residues in the CDR3. The J segment lost 7 bases and the V segment lost 5 bases, leaving 8 bases of the junction unmatched. Germline-derived CDR1 and CDR2 are SGHNT and YYREEE (reference sequence). CDR3 region: CASRRTGTSGSNEQFF. CDR3 in DNA: TGTGCCAGCAGACGTACCGGGACTAGCGGGAGTAATGAGCAGTTCTTC. Based on the CDR3 plus reference TRBV5-4 and TRBJ2-1, the full variable domain is ETGVTQSPTHLIKTRGQQVTLRCSSQSGHNTVSWYQQALGQGPQFIFQYYREEENGRGNFPPRFSGLQFPNYSSELNVNALELDDSALYLCASRRTGTSGSNEQFFGPGTRLTVL.

The CDR3 sequence is CASSIVGQGTGNQPQHF. Written as DNA, the CDR3 is TGTGCCAGTAGTATAGTGGGACAGGGGACGGGCAATCAGCCCCAGCATTTT. This rearrangement joins TRBV19 to TRBJ1-5; TRBD1 matches 10 bases. Germline V gene lookup returns CDR1 LNHDA and CDR2 SQIVND (reference sequence). The CDR3 sequence is 17 residues long. The V segment lost 1 base and the J segment 2 bases; nucleotides outside the gene matches: 5.

This chain joins TRBV7-9 and TRBJ2-2; no clear D gene. The CDR3 sequence is 15 residues long. Germline V gene data show CDR1 as SEHNR and CDR2 as FQNEAQ (reference sequence). V lost 6 bases to trimming and J lost 5 bases, with 16 bases between them. CDR3 in DNA: TGTGCCAGCAGTTCCATAGGGTTGGGGACCGGGGAGCTGTTTTTT. It yields the protein CASSSIGLGTGELFF.

This sequence joins TRBV30 and TRBJ2-1, with TRBD2 as a possible D gene (5 bases). The germline CDR1 and CDR2 sequences are GTSNPN and SVGIG (reference sequence). This CDR3 is built from 12 residues. V lost 3 bases and J lost 8, with 11 bases in between. The CDR3 region is CAWRKRVYEQFF. CDR3 coding DNA: TGTGCCTGGAGGAAGAGGGTCTATGAGCAGTTCTTC. Complete variable domain (other parts from reference TRBV30 and TRBJ2-1): SQTIHQWPATLVQPVGSPLSLECTVEGTSNPNLYWYRQAAGRGLQLLFYSVGIGQISSEVPQNLSASRPQDRQFILSSKKLLLSDSGFYLCAWRKRVYEQFFGPGTRLTVL.